The entry that follows covers one T cell receptor beta chain sequence. It lacks a known antigen. The data were taken from a study of control samples from healthy donors and cancer patients (dated by TCRdb to 2018 to 2021). CDR1 and CDR2, looked up from the germline V gene, are MDHEN and SYDVKM. The V and J ends are trimmed by 5 bases and 7 bases, leaving 11 bases between them. Including the terminal cysteine and phenylalanine, the CDR3 comprises 13 residues. Only the CDR3 portion is preserved as DNA: 39 bases, with reading frame beginning at the first base. Receptor libraries were prepared by the immunoSEQ multiplex PCR assay. Not all clones reach the TCRdb copy of this immuneACCESS table, which keeps in-frame sequences only. Checked studies attribute under half of the gap to unresolved V genes and leave the rest unexplained. The sample's records list roughly 200,000 clones. More than 2% of the sample is taken by the ten largest.

Sequencing used blood. The sequence is built from TRBV28 and TRBJ2-2; too little of a D gene remains to name it. The source is a woman younger than 45 in good health. The DNA sequence is as follows: TGTGCCAGCAGTAGCCTCCGGCACGGGGAGCTGTTTTTT. Translated, this gives CASSSLRHGELFF.